Below are 32 T cell receptor beta chains sequenced from a single sample in a study of response to subunit inactivated influenza vaccine. From the RT-PCR reads, TCRdb called clonotypes with MiXCR, one entry per CDR3 protein. The sample gives some 520,000 distinct CDR3 sequences, approximately 15% of which show up once; 2.5% to 3.5% is in the top ten. The sequencing used CD4+ T cells sorted from PBMCs, collected about 24 months after vaccination. These receptor sequences come from a man aged 45 to 75 who received an inactivated influenza vaccine.

CDR3 sequence reads: CSAKRWVTGELFF. In nucleotides, the CDR3 is TGCAGTGCGAAAAGATGGGTAACCGGGGAGCTGTTTTTT. This chain connects TRBV20-1 to TRBJ2-2; D ambiguous. The CDR3 length is 13 residues. V lost 6 bases and J 5 bases, leaving 13 bases between the germline ends. CDR1 is DFQATT, CDR2 SNEGSKA, per germline (reference sequence).

This clonotype was seen a few times. V is TRBV11-2 and J is TRBJ2-5, with D possibly matching TRBD2 (6 bases). Germline CDR1 SGHAT, CDR2 FQNNGV. The CDR3 consists of 13 residues. V was shortened by 2 bases and J by 5 bases, with 9 bases between the two germline ends. CDR3 sequence reads: CASSLRLVETQYF. CDR3 DNA: TGTGCCAGCAGCTTAAGACTAGTGGAGACCCAGTACTTC.

The chain has TRBV25-1 and TRBJ2-5; 8 bases are shared with TRBD1. CDR1 and CDR2 (germline): MGHDK, SYGVNS. After removal of 5 bases from V and 5 bases from J, the junction contained 10 bases not matched to a gene. The CDR3 covers 15 residues. The CDR3 DNA is TGTGCCAGCAGTACCGACAGGGGCAGAGGGGAGACCCAGTACTTC. This sequence encodes CASSTDRGRGETQYF.

The sample holds a few counts of this clonotype. The chain combines TRBV29-1 with TRBJ2-5, with D possibly being TRBD2 (6 bases). The V end lost 7 bases, the J end lost 5 bases, and 11 bases lay between the germline ends. The V gene's germline CDR1 is SQVTM and CDR2 ANQGSEA. The CDR3 runs 11 residues. The chain's CDR3 is CSGSGVETQYF. Here the CDR3 DNA reads TGCAGCGGGTCGGGGGTCGAGACCCAGTACTTC.

This sequence joins TRBV6-1 and TRBJ2-1, with D maybe TRBD1 (6 bases). Trimming took off 4 bases at V and 8 bases at J, with 18 bases between the two ends. CDR1 MNHNS and CDR2 SASEGT come from the germline V gene. The CDR3 totals 15 residues. CDR3: CASSARQVGVDEQFF. The CDR3 nucleotides are TGTGCCAGCAGTGCCCGACAGGTCGGGGTGGATGAGCAGTTCTTC.

This chain joins TRBV20-1 and TRBJ2-3, with 7 nucleotides matching TRBD1. The J segment lost 5 bases and the V segment lost 1 base, leaving 6 bases of the junction unmatched. This CDR3 contains 14 residues. From germline, CDR1 is DFQATT and CDR2 SNEGSKA (reference sequence). The CDR3: CSARATGAGDTQYF. Written as DNA, the CDR3 is TGCAGTGCTAGAGCCACAGGGGCTGGAGATACGCAGTATTTT.

This chain's CDR3 is CASSQDGSQNSNQPQHF. The CDR3 DNA reads TGTGCCAGCAGCCAAGATGGATCACAGAATAGCAATCAGCCCCAGCATTTT. The rearrangement uses TRBV4-2 and TRBJ1-5; D remains ambiguous. V lost 0 bases and J lost 0, with 12 bases in between. The CDR3 runs 17 residues. The germline V gene encodes CDR1 LGHNA and CDR2 YNFKEQ.

Many counts were recorded for this clonotype. The chain couples TRBV12-3 or TRBV12-4 to TRBJ1-5; no reliable D call. Between the trimmed V and J ends, which lost 7 bases and 9 bases, there was a span of 19 bases. The CDR3 extends over 14 amino acids. The CDR3 is CASTIRAGSRPQHF. As DNA, the CDR3 is TGTGCCAGCACCATTAGGGCAGGCTCACGGCCCCAGCATTTT.

This clonotype was seen a few times. The V gene is TRBV20-1, the J gene TRBJ1-1; D is ambiguous. The CDR3 runs 14 residues. Between the trimmed V and J ends, which lost 3 bases and 7 bases, there was a span of 18 bases. Germline assignment: CDR1 DFQATT and CDR2 SNEGSKA (reference sequence). CDR3 nucleotide sequence: TGCAGTGCTAGCCCCTTCCCAGAAATCGGTGAAGCTTTCTTT. Amino acids: CSASPFPEIGEAFF.

V is TRBV5-1 and J is TRBJ2-5; weak D call: TRBD2 (5 bases). CDR1 is SGHRS, CDR2 YFSETQ, per germline. Trimming shortened V by 1 base and J by 4 bases, and 11 bases separated the two germline ends. This CDR3 is 14 amino acids long. This chain's CDR3 is CASSLTGEPETQYF. In DNA, the CDR3 is TGCGCCAGCAGCTTGACCGGGGAGCCAGAGACCCAGTACTTC.

CDR3 protein: CASSYPSKRPTGELFF. For the CDR3, the DNA is TGTGCCAGCAGTTACCCGAGTAAGAGGCCTACCGGGGAGCTGTTTTTT. The V gene is TRBV6-5, the J gene TRBJ2-2; D is unresolved. Trimming cost V 2 bases and J 5 bases, with 15 bases left between them. The CDR3 runs 16 residues. Germline CDR1 reads MNHEY; CDR2 reads SVGAGI.

This clonotype has just a few counts. The gene calls are TRBV28 and TRBJ1-5; D is perhaps TRBD1 (5 bases). This CDR3 spans 18 amino acids. Germline V gives CDR1 MDHEN, CDR2 SYDVKM. V was trimmed by 2 bases and J by 3 bases, leaving 20 bases between them. The CDR3 is CASSLILGRGSNNQPQHF. CDR3 DNA: TGTGCCAGCAGTTTAATTTTGGGGCGGGGGAGTAACAATCAGCCCCAGCATTTT.

The genes are TRBV20-1 and TRBJ2-1, with no clear D. The CDR3 runs to 14 residues. Trimming took off 1 base at V and 8 bases at J, with 15 bases between the two ends. The germline V gene encodes CDR1 DFQATT and CDR2 SNEGSKA (reference sequence). The CDR3 DNA follows: TGCAGTGCTAGAGTGTCCGACGGCCTCCATGAGCAGTTCTTC. Protein product: CSARVSDGLHEQFF.

J is TRBJ1-6 and V is TRBV4-1, with TRBD1 identical over 9 bases. The CDR3 sequence is 17 residues long. Germline CDR1 MGHRA, CDR2 YSYEKL. The V segment lost 3 bases and the J segment 7 bases; nucleotides outside the gene matches: 10. The CDR3 spells CASSHLQHRGPNSPLHF. CDR3 in DNA: TGCGCCAGCAGCCACCTTCAGCACAGGGGGCCCAATTCACCCCTCCACTTT.

With regard to this clonotype: An end of the junction does not agree with germline; a read error may underlie this. This chain's CDR3 is CASSPGGTGTLF. The DNA for the CDR3 is TGTGCCAGCAGTCCCGGAGGGACAGGGACCCTCTTC. The V and J genes are TRBV12-3 or TRBV12-4 and TRBJ2-7; 9 nucleotides agree with TRBD1. The length of the CDR3 is 12 residues.

The CDR3 DNA reads TGTGCCATCAGTCAGGACAGGGGGAATTCACCCCTCCACTTT. This sequence encodes CAISQDRGNSPLHF. V gene TRBV10-3 combines with J gene TRBJ1-6; TRBD1 agrees at 10 bases. Germline values: CDR1 ENHRY, CDR2 SYGVKD. The CDR3 is 14 residues long. Trimming removed 5 bases from V and 7 bases from J; junction bases left unmatched: 2.

In this sample, this clonotype turned up a few times. The V and J genes are TRBV29-1 and TRBJ1-1; no clear D. The CDR3 contains 11 residues. Germline CDR1 SQVTM, CDR2 ANQGSEA. CDR3 in amino acids: CSGGVHTEAFF. Here the CDR3 DNA reads TGCAGTGGCGGCGTCCACACTGAAGCTTTCTTT. Using reference TRBV29-1 and TRBJ1-1 for the parts outside the CDR3, the full variable domain is SAVISQKPSRDICQRGTSLTIQCQVDSQVTMMFWYRQQPGQSLTLIATANQGSEATYESGFVIDKFPISRPNLTFSTLTVSNMSPEDSSIYLCSGGVHTEAFFGQGTRLTVV.

This clonotype was picked up a small number of times. This chain uses TRBV29-1 with TRBJ2-3; 7 bases line up with TRBD1. Trimming cost V 3 bases and J 0 bases; bases outside gene matches: 9. Germline CDR1 is SQVTM and CDR2 is ANQGSEA. The CDR3 is 16 amino acids. CDR3 amino acids: CSVDDRVFFSTDTQYF. The CDR3 DNA sequence: TGCAGCGTTGACGACAGGGTTTTCTTTAGCACAGATACGCAGTATTTT.

There are a few counts of this clonotype. The chain employs TRBV28 and TRBJ1-1; D not resolved. This CDR3 has 15 amino acids. From germline, CDR1 is MDHEN and CDR2 SYDVKM. V was shortened by 5 bases and J by 1 base, with 14 bases between the two germline ends. CDR3 protein: CASSPDRVGNTEAFF. CDR3 coding DNA: TGTGCCAGCAGTCCCGACCGGGTAGGGAACACTGAAGCTTTCTTT.

This clonotype came up a few times. This rearrangement joins TRBV4-1 to TRBJ1-3, with TRBD1 as a possible D gene (5 bases). V was clipped by 4 bases and J by 1 base, with 14 bases between them. CDR1 and CDR2 (germline): MGHRA, YSYEKL. The CDR3 is 16 residues long. As DNA, the CDR3 is TGCGCCAGCAGCCCGGGGGGTCGGATTTCTGGAAACACCATATATTTT. Translation gives CASSPGGRISGNTIYF.

The V and J genes are TRBV25-1 and TRBJ1-3, with D hard to call. The CDR3 extends over 14 amino acids. Trimming took off 1 base at V and 4 bases at J, with 8 bases between the two ends. Germline V CDR1 and CDR2: MGHDK, SYGVNS. This chain's CDR3 is CASSESMVGNTIYF. For the CDR3, the DNA is TGTGCCAGCAGTGAATCCATGGTCGGAAACACCATATATTTT.

The rearrangement uses TRBV6-1 and TRBJ2-3, with a weak D call TRBD1 (5 bases). Germline V CDR1 and CDR2: MNHNS, SASEGT. The CDR3 is 14 amino acids. The V end was cut by 6 bases, the J end by 1 base, with 11 bases between. The DNA for the CDR3 is TGTGCCAGCAGGCAGGGTCTTGGCACAGATACGCAGTATTTT. It encodes CASRQGLGTDTQYF.

This clonotype was observed a few times. J is TRBJ1-2 and V is TRBV11-2; D gene uncertain. This CDR3 comprises 13 residues. From germline, CDR1 is SGHAT and CDR2 FQNNGV. V lost 1 base to trimming and J lost 8 bases, with 11 bases between them. CDR3 bases: TGTGCCAGCAGCTTAGGTGTACAGACGGGCTACACCTTC. This translates into CASSLGVQTGYTF.

The chain couples TRBV20-1 to TRBJ2-7; 7 bases align to TRBD2. In germline, CDR1 is DFQATT, CDR2 SNEGSKA (reference sequence). The CDR3 spans 16 residues. V lost 0 bases, J lost 2 bases, and 10 bases stayed unmatched. The CDR3 reads CSARDWGGSRAYEQYF. The CDR3 DNA reads TGCAGTGCTAGAGATTGGGGGGGGAGTCGCGCCTACGAGCAGTACTTC.

The count of this clonotype is one. The V gene is TRBV18, the J gene TRBJ1-3; no clear D. CDR3 size: 15 residues. V was cut by 1 base and J by 0 bases, with 7 bases left in between. Germline lookup yields CDR1 KGHSH and CDR2 LQKENI. In nucleotides, the CDR3 is TGTGCCAGCTCACCACAGGGCACCTCTGGAAACACCATATATTTT. Translation: CASSPQGTSGNTIYF.

This clonotype was detected ten times or more. CDR3: CASSFTYEQYF. The CDR3 DNA follows: TGTGCCAGCAGCTTTACCTACGAGCAGTACTTC. J is TRBJ2-7 and V is TRBV7-9; no reliable D call. Germline V gene lookup returns CDR1 SEHNR and CDR2 FQNEAQ (reference sequence). This CDR3 has 11 residues. Trimming took off 3 bases at V and 2 bases at J, with 2 bases between the two ends.

The sample holds a few counts of this clonotype. This rearrangement joins TRBV3-1 to TRBJ2-5; no reliable D call. Trimming removed 6 bases at V and 2 bases at J, with 13 bases between. CDR1 and CDR2 from the germline V gene are LGHDT and YNNKEL (reference sequence). This CDR3 is built from 14 residues. The CDR3 DNA follows: TGTGCCAGCAGTAAAAACTCAGGACAAGAGACCCAGTACTTC. The encoded protein is CASSKNSGQETQYF.

The chain links TRBV10-2 to TRBJ2-2, with D perhaps TRBD1 (5 bases). Germline V gene lookup returns CDR1 WSHSY and CDR2 SAAADI. The V end lost 6 bases, the J end lost 0 bases, and 14 bases lay between the germline ends. The length of the CDR3 is 16 residues. The CDR3 reads CASRPGFNTNTGELFF. The CDR3 DNA sequence: TGCGCCAGCAGACCAGGGTTCAATACGAACACCGGGGAGCTGTTTTTT.

The chain employs TRBV4-1 and TRBJ2-7; 9 bases agree with TRBD1. J gave up 7 bases and V 0 bases, and 4 bases lay outside the gene matches. CDR1 and CDR2 from the germline V gene are MGHRA and YSYEKL. The CDR3 is made up of 14 amino acids. This chain's CDR3 is CASSQEQGAGEQYF. The CDR3 DNA reads as TGCGCCAGCAGCCAAGAACAGGGGGCTGGAGAGCAGTACTTC.

This clonotype was seen ten or more times. V usage is TRBV3-1 and J usage is TRBJ2-5; D is undetermined. V lost 1 base and J lost 5, with 11 bases in between. CDR3 length equals 14 residues. Germline values: CDR1 LGHDT, CDR2 YNNKEL (reference sequence). The CDR3 is CASSQGARIETQYF. CDR3 DNA: TGTGCCAGCAGCCAAGGGGCTAGGATCGAGACCCAGTACTTC.

This clonotype came up a few times. This chain links TRBV4-3 with TRBJ1-1; no reliable D call. Looked up from germline, CDR1 is LGHNA and CDR2 is YSLEER. There are 13 residues in the CDR3. Trimming took 5 bases from V and 5 from J, leaving 12 bases between them. The CDR3 here is CASSSHRRTEAFF. The CDR3 nucleotides read TGCGCCAGCAGCTCACACCGGAGGACTGAAGCTTTCTTT.

This clonotype was detected a few times. The chain is built from TRBV11-2 and TRBJ2-3; 8 positions match TRBD2. The J segment lost 0 bases and the V segment lost 3 bases, leaving 5 bases of the junction unmatched. CDR1 is SGHAT and CDR2 is FQNNGV in the germline V gene. This CDR3 has 16 residues. In DNA form, the CDR3 reads TGTGCCAGCAGCTTGGTAGCGGGACATAGCACAGATACGCAGTATTTT. It codes for CASSLVAGHSTDTQYF.